The rows below give T cell receptor beta chains drawn from one sample of a study of blood T cell repertoires in COVID-19. Method: immunoSEQ multiplex PCR; TCRdb's copy keeps in-frame clones and lacks some. The table shows about 200,000 clones, with about 82% occurring only once. The material sequenced was PBMCs or T cells enriched from blood (not recorded which). These receptors originate from a man aged 40-49 years with acute COVID-19. Each CDR3 is given with its conserved first and last residue. The D gene is left open where the match is weak. For some rows the clone size is stated as once, few or many, or as a class when expanded; others skip it.

DNA: TGTGCCGTAAGGGGGGGCCCCTACAATGAGCAGTTCTTC
CDR3: CAVRGGPYNEQFF
V: TRBV10-3
D: .
J: TRBJ2-1
size: .

DNA: TGTGCCAGCAGTGAAATTCCAGAAAATGAAAAACTGTTTTTT
CDR3: CASSEIPENEKLFF
V: TRBV2
D: .
J: TRBJ1-4
size: .

DNA: TGTGCCACCAGCAGAGTGGACAGGAGTAATAAAAACACTGAAGCTTTCTTT
CDR3: CATSRVDRSNKNTEAFF
V: TRBV15
D: TRBD1
J: TRBJ1-1
size: .

DNA: TGTGCCAGCAGACCACTAGCGCCTACCTACAATGAGCAGTTCTTC
CDR3: CASRPLAPTYNEQFF
V: TRBV28
D: TRBD2
J: TRBJ2-1
size: .

DNA: TGCGCCACGAAGACCGGGACTAGCGGCTACGAGCAGTACTTC
CDR3: CATKTGTSGYEQYF
V: TRBV5-1
D: TRBD2
J: TRBJ2-7
size: .

DNA: TGTGCCAGCTCCCCCTCTACCACCGAGCAGTACTTC
CDR3: CASSPSTTEQYF
V: TRBV18
D: .
J: TRBJ2-7
size: .

DNA: TGTGCCAGCAGCTTTACATCTGAAGCTTTCTTT
CDR3: CASSFTSEAFF
V: TRBV7-9
D: .
J: TRBJ1-1
size: .

DNA: TGTGCCAGCAGTTTAGGACTAGCTTACGAGCAGTACTTC
CDR3: CASSLGLAYEQYF
V: TRBV12-3/TRBV12-4
D: TRBD2
J: TRBJ2-7
size: .

DNA: TGCGCCAGCAGCGGGACAGGGAGGTACGAGCAGTACTTC
CDR3: CASSGTGRYEQYF
V: TRBV10-2
D: TRBD1
J: TRBJ2-7
size: .

DNA: TGTGCCAGCAGTCGCAGTTCAACTAATGAAAAACTGTTTTTT
CDR3: CASSRSSTNEKLFF
V: TRBV28
D: .
J: TRBJ1-4
size: .

DNA: TGTGCCAGCAGCTTAACTAGCGGGCTAAATAATGAGCAGTTCTTC
CDR3: CASSLTSGLNNEQFF
V: TRBV7-6
D: TRBD2
J: TRBJ2-1
size: .

DNA: TGTGCTAGTGGTCCGGACAGGCCCTCTGGAAACACCATATATTTT
CDR3: CASGPDRPSGNTIYF
V: TRBV12-5
D: TRBD1
J: TRBJ1-3
size: .

DNA: TGTGCCAGCAGCCGGACAGACGTCATGAACACTGAAGCTTTCTTT
CDR3: CASSRTDVMNTEAFF
V: TRBV6-5
D: .
J: TRBJ1-1
size: .

DNA: TGTGCCACCAGTGATCCCCGGGAGCTGGCCTACAATGAGCAGTTCTTC
CDR3: CATSDPRELAYNEQFF
V: TRBV24-1
D: .
J: TRBJ2-1
size: .

DNA: TGCAGTGCTCCTATAGGGGGGCCCCAGCATTTT
CDR3: CSAPIGGPQHF
V: TRBV20-1
D: .
J: TRBJ1-5
size: .

DNA: TGTGCCAGCAGCTTAGGGCTCTCTGGAAACACCATATATTTT
CDR3: CASSLGLSGNTIYF
V: TRBV11-2
D: .
J: TRBJ1-3
size: .

DNA: TGTGCCAGCAGTTTAAGGGGCCCCTTAGGGAACACTGAAGCTTTCTTT
CDR3: CASSLRGPLGNTEAFF
V: TRBV3-1/TRBV3-2
D: .
J: TRBJ1-1
size: .

DNA: TGTGCCAGCAATGGGGGGACTAGTGGTCGGGAGCTGTTTTTT
CDR3: CASNGGTSGRELFF
V: TRBV11-2
D: TRBD2
J: TRBJ2-2
size: .

DNA: TGTGCCAGCAGCCAACCCGGGACAGAGATCTATGGCTACACCTTC
CDR3: CASSQPGTEIYGYTF
V: TRBV4-2
D: TRBD1
J: TRBJ1-2
size: few

DNA: TGCGCCAGCAGCCAAGATCCCGGGAGTCAGAATGAGCAGTTCTTC
CDR3: CASSQDPGSQNEQFF
V: TRBV4-1
D: .
J: TRBJ2-1
size: .

DNA: TGTGCCAGCTCCCTACCAGGGACTGCGCCCCGCGAGCAGTACTTC
CDR3: CASSLPGTAPREQYF
V: TRBV28
D: .
J: TRBJ2-7
size: .

DNA: TGTGCCAGTAGTCTGGGCAGCACAGATACGCAGTATTTT
CDR3: CASSLGSTDTQYF
V: TRBV19
D: .
J: TRBJ2-3
size: .

DNA: TGTGCCAGCAGTCTCTTATCTAATGAGCAGTTCTTC
CDR3: CASSLLSNEQFF
V: TRBV28
D: .
J: TRBJ2-1
size: .

DNA: TGTGCCAGCTCCTGGACTAGCGGGACCTACAATGAGCAGTTCTTC
CDR3: CASSWTSGTYNEQFF
V: TRBV9
D: TRBD2
J: TRBJ2-1
size: .

DNA: TGTGCCAGCAGTTACCGACTTGGGGCCAACGTCCTGACTTTC
CDR3: CASSYRLGANVLTF
V: TRBV6-2/TRBV6-3
D: .
J: TRBJ2-6
size: .

DNA: TGTGCCAGTCTTGACTTTGACGTCGGAAAACTGTTTTTT
CDR3: CASLDFDVGKLFF
V: TRBV19
D: .
J: TRBJ1-4
size: .